This is a list of T cell receptor beta chains from one sample in a study of blood T cell repertoires in COVID-19. TCRdb keeps only in-frame clones here, not all; method: immunoSEQ multiplex PCR. The sample lists 45,000 to 55,000 clones; approximately 90% were seen once. Sequenced input: peripheral blood. These receptors came from a woman in her thirties or forties with active COVID-19. CDR3s include the opening cysteine and the closing phenylalanine or tryptophan. Each record gives: D gene, clone size, V gene, CDR3 length, J gene, CDR3 DNA, CDR3 protein. D genes are given only for firm matches. Part of the rows lack a size; the others show once, few, many or a class for expanded clones.

TRBD2	NA	TRBV9	16	TRBJ2-3	TGTGCCAGCAGCTCGGGACTATTAAAGGCCACAGATACGCAGTATTTT	CASSSGLLKATDTQYF
NA	NA	TRBV5-1	14	TRBJ2-7	TGCGCCAGCAGCTTGGCTGGGGGCCTGTACGAGCAGTACTTC	CASSLAGGLYEQYF
NA	NA	TRBV7-2	16	TRBJ1-4	TGTGCCAGCAGCGGTTACTCAGGGACAACTAATGAAAAACTGTTTTTT	CASSGYSGTTNEKLFF
TRBD2	NA	TRBV7-3	15	TRBJ2-5	TGTGCCAGCAGCGCACTAGCGGGGGGGCGAGAGACCCAGTACTTC	CASSALAGGRETQYF
TRBD1	once	TRBV29-1	13	TRBJ2-7	TGCAGCGTTGCCGTACAGGGGATAGGGGAGCAGTACTTC	CSVAVQGIGEQYF
TRBD1	NA	TRBV9	15	TRBJ2-5	TGTGCCAGCAGCGTAGGACAGGGAGTCCAAGAGACCCAGTACTTC	CASSVGQGVQETQYF
TRBD1	NA	TRBV11-3	14	TRBJ2-2	TGTGCCAGCAGCTTCGCTAGGGGGCCCGGGGAGCTGTTTTTT	CASSFARGPGELFF
TRBD1	NA	TRBV7-8	16	TRBJ1-5	TGTGCCAGCAGCAAGGGACAGGTCTCGAATAATCAGCCCCAGCATTTT	CASSKGQVSNNQPQHF
TRBD1	NA	TRBV6-5	15	TRBJ1-2	TGTGCCACCGATTCGGGACAGGGGGTGACTGGTGGCTACACCTTC	CATDSGQGVTGGYTF
NA	NA	TRBV28	13	TRBJ1-2	TGTGCCAGCAGTTTTGGGGACACTTATGGCTACACCTTC	CASSFGDTYGYTF
NA	NA	TRBV11-2	13	TRBJ1-1	TGTGCCAGCAGGCATCAGGGTTTCACTGAAGCTTTCTTT	CASRHQGFTEAFF
TRBD1	NA	TRBV5-5	15	TRBJ1-1	TGTGCCAGCAGCCCCTGGACAGGGGGCAACACTGAAGCTTTCTTT	CASSPWTGGNTEAFF
NA	NA	TRBV9	15	TRBJ2-7	TGTGCCAGCAGCCGCGCCACCGGAGGATTCTACGAGCAGTACTTC	CASSRATGGFYEQYF
TRBD2	NA	TRBV7-2	17	TRBJ2-3	TGTGCCAGCAGCTTCTGGACTAGCGGGGGGGTCGGGGATACGCAGTATTTT	CASSFWTSGGVGDTQYF
NA	NA	TRBV5-1	16	TRBJ1-3	TGCGCCAGCAGCTTGGGGTTGACAATCTCTGGAAACACCATATATTTT	CASSLGLTISGNTIYF
NA	NA	TRBV19	13	TRBJ2-2	TGTGCCAGTCGACAGATGCCGGCCGGGGAGCTGTTTTTT	CASRQMPAGELFF
TRBD1	NA	TRBV28	15	TRBJ1-5	TGTGCCAGCAGTTCCGGGACAGGGGGTTCCCAGCCCCAGCATTTT	CASSSGTGGSQPQHF
NA	NA	TRBV6-5	14	TRBJ2-7	TGTGCCAGCAGTTACTCCCCAGGGACCTACGAGCAGTACTTC	CASSYSPGTYEQYF
NA	once	TRBV5-6	12	TRBJ1-1	TGTGCCAGCAGCTCACAGGCTTTTGAGGCTTTCTTT	CASSSQAFEAFF
NA	NA	TRBV5-1	15	TRBJ2-1	TGCGCCAGCAGCTTGGCCCAGGGGGGTTACAATGAGCAGTTCTTC	CASSLAQGGYNEQFF
TRBD1	NA	TRBV30	14	TRBJ1-6	TGTGCCTGGATGGACAGGGGTTATAATTCACCCCTCCACTTT	CAWMDRGYNSPLHF
NA	NA	TRBV6-4	13	TRBJ1-1	TGTGCCAGCAGTGCCCCAGGAGGAACTGAAGCTTTCTTT	CASSAPGGTEAFF
NA	once	TRBV7-9	12	TRBJ1-2	TGTGCCAGCAGCTCGGTGAACTATGGCTACACCTTC	CASSSVNYGYTF
NA	NA	TRBV5-4	16	TRBJ1-1	TGTGCCAGCAGCTTGGTCGGCAGGGCCTGGGGCACTGAAGCTTTCTTT	CASSLVGRAWGTEAFF
TRBD1	NA	TRBV10-3	17	TRBJ2-7	TGTGCCATCAGTGAGTCGTCCAGGGGGTCCTACAGCTACGAGCAGTACTTC	CAISESSRGSYSYEQYF
TRBD1	NA	TRBV2	13	TRBJ1-2	TGTGCCAGCAGTTACGACAGGGGAGGCGGCTACACCTTC	CASSYDRGGGYTF
NA	NA	TRBV6-5	14	TRBJ1-1	TGTGCCAGCTCGGCGGGGCAACTATTATTTGAAGCTTTCTTT	CASSAGQLLFEAFF
NA	NA	TRBV3-1/TRBV3-2	16	TRBJ2-7	TGTGCCAGCAGCTCCGGGTCAGGGCCGGCCTCCTACGAGCAGTACTTC	CASSSGSGPASYEQYF
TRBD1	NA	TRBV2	13	TRBJ2-7	TGTGCCAGCAGTGGGGGACAGACCTACGAGCAGTACTTC	CASSGGQTYEQYF
NA	NA	TRBV4-1	15	TRBJ2-1	TGCGCCAGCAGCCAAGATAACTTTTTAGGACAGAAGCAGTTCTTC	CASSQDNFLGQKQFF
NA	NA	TRBV5-4	14	TRBJ1-2	TGTGCCAGCAGCTCTTCCACCCTATTGGATGGCTACACCTTC	CASSSSTLLDGYTF
TRBD1	NA	TRBV29-1	15	TRBJ2-7	TGCAGCGTTCTTAAATTGACAGGGACCACCTACGAGCAGTACTTC	CSVLKLTGTTYEQYF
TRBD1	NA	TRBV5-4	17	TRBJ1-2	TGTGCCAGCAGCTTGGAGAGGGGGCAGGGGGCAAGGTATGGCTACACCTTC	CASSLERGQGARYGYTF
TRBD2	NA	TRBV19	14	TRBJ2-5	TGTGCCAGTAGTAGGGGGACTAGCCAAGAGACCCAGTACTTC	CASSRGTSQETQYF
NA	NA	TRBV15	18	TRBJ1-2	TGTGCCACCGAACAGGGTTTCTGGGATGGTAGCTTAGGCTATGGCTACACCTTC	CATEQGFWDGSLGYGYTF
TRBD1	NA	TRBV15	14	TRBJ1-2	TGTGCCACCAGCACCCGAACAGGGGCCTATGGCTACACCTTC	CATSTRTGAYGYTF
NA	NA	TRBV6-5	16	TRBJ1-1	TGTGCCAGCAGTTATTCAGTAAATCGGCGGATCACTGAAGCTTTCTTT	CASSYSVNRRITEAFF
TRBD2	NA	TRBV7-6	15	TRBJ2-1	TGTGCCAGCAGCTTAGAGGGACTAGCGGGCAGTGAGCAGTTCTTC	CASSLEGLAGSEQFF
NA	NA	TRBV7-9	15	TRBJ2-5	TGTGCCAGCAGCGCCCCCCGGGGGACCCAAGAGACCCAGTACTTC	CASSAPRGTQETQYF
NA	NA	TRBV7-8	13	TRBJ2-3	TGTGCCAGCAGCTTAGAAACACAGATAGGGCAGTATTTT	CASSLETQIGQYF
TRBD1	NA	TRBV20-1	11	TRBJ1-1	TGCAGTGCTACTAAACAGGGGGAAGCTTTCTTT	CSATKQGEAFF
NA	NA	TRBV5-4	13	TRBJ1-5	TGTGCCAGCAGTCGCGGCGGTGGCCAGCCCCAGCATTTT	CASSRGGGQPQHF
NA	once	TRBV12-3/TRBV12-4	12	TRBJ1-6	TGTGCCAGCAGTTTCAATAATTCACCCCTCCACTTT	CASSFNNSPLHF
TRBD1	NA	TRBV30	16	TRBJ2-6	TGTGCCTGGAGTTTAACAGGGGTTTCTGGGGCCAACGTCCTGACTTTC	CAWSLTGVSGANVLTF
TRBD2	NA	TRBV6-6	13	TRBJ2-1	TGTGCCAGCAGTACGGGACTAGCCAATGAGCAGTTCTTC	CASSTGLANEQFF
NA	few	TRBV5-1	14	TRBJ2-1	TGCGCCAGCAGCTTGATGGCCGCCTACAATGAGCAGTTCTTC	CASSLMAAYNEQFF
TRBD1	NA	TRBV7-2	15	TRBJ2-2	TGTGCCAGCAGCTTAGAACGGGCAGGGGGCGGGGAGCTGTTTTTT	CASSLERAGGGELFF
NA	NA	TRBV28	19	TRBJ2-6	TGTGCCAGCAGTACCATCCGCACAGACACAGTCTCTGGGGCCAACGTCCTGACTTTC	CASSTIRTDTVSGANVLTF
NA	NA	TRBV7-8	14	TRBJ2-2	TGTGCCAGCAGCTTACGGGGAGCCACCGGGGAGCTGTTTTTT	CASSLRGATGELFF
TRBD2	once	TRBV11-3	18	TRBJ2-5	TGTGCCAGCAGCCCCGGGACTAGCGGGGGGCGAGGGTTGAAGACCCAGTACTTC	CASSPGTSGGRGLKTQYF